The rows below give T cell receptor beta chains drawn from one sample of a study of shared clonotypes between healthy human individuals. The assay was immunoSEQ multiplex PCR, and TCRdb's table has in-frame clones only and misses some. The sample includes about 2.3 million clones, 85% to 95% of them seen just once. The sequenced material came from naive CD4+ T cells from PBMCs. The receptors shown here come from a man younger than 35 in good health. Some clones in this sample may be carry-over from other donors' samples. Both conserved end residues are part of each CDR3. Each record gives: clone size, V gene, J gene, D gene, CDR3 DNA, CDR3 protein. D genes are given only for firm matches. Clone size is not always given. Where it is, it says once, few, many or a class for expanded clones.

clone size: .; V gene: TRBV7-8; J gene: TRBJ1-5; D gene: .; CDR3 DNA: TGTGCCAGCAGCTCCCCAGGGGAAGCTCAGCCCCAGCATTTT; CDR3 protein: CASSSPGEAQPQHF
clone size: .; V gene: TRBV29-1; J gene: TRBJ2-3; D gene: TRBD2; CDR3 DNA: TGCAGCGCCCCGGGTAGCGGGACTACAGATACGCAGTATTTT; CDR3 protein: CSAPGSGTTDTQYF
clone size: .; V gene: TRBV5-1; J gene: TRBJ2-7; D gene: TRBD1; CDR3 DNA: TGCGCCAGCAGCCGGGACAGGAGCTCCTACGAGCAGTACTTC; CDR3 protein: CASSRDRSSYEQYF
clone size: .; V gene: TRBV15; J gene: TRBJ1-5; D gene: .; CDR3 DNA: TGTGCCACCAGCAGAGACACCGCGGGGGTGAATCAGCCCCAGCATTTT; CDR3 protein: CATSRDTAGVNQPQHF
clone size: .; V gene: TRBV28; J gene: TRBJ2-7; D gene: .; CDR3 DNA: TGTGCCAGCATAGGGTTTGACTACGAGCAGTACTTC; CDR3 protein: CASIGFDYEQYF
clone size: .; V gene: TRBV10-1; J gene: TRBJ1-1; D gene: TRBD1; CDR3 DNA: TGCGCCAGCAGAGGTCGACAGGGAGTCACTGAAGCTTTCTTT; CDR3 protein: CASRGRQGVTEAFF
clone size: .; V gene: TRBV5-5; J gene: TRBJ2-7; D gene: TRBD1; CDR3 DNA: TGTGCCAGCAGCACAGGACAGGGGGGTAAGAATTTTCGATACGAGCAGTACTTC; CDR3 protein: CASSTGQGGKNFRYEQYF
clone size: .; V gene: TRBV29-1; J gene: TRBJ2-7; D gene: .; CDR3 DNA: TGCAGCGGTGGCGTGGGGTCTTACGAGCAGTACTTC; CDR3 protein: CSGGVGSYEQYF
clone size: .; V gene: TRBV18; J gene: TRBJ2-7; D gene: .; CDR3 DNA: TGTGCCAGCTCACCAAACCCCTACGAGCAGTACTTC; CDR3 protein: CASSPNPYEQYF
clone size: .; V gene: TRBV6-1; J gene: TRBJ1-2; D gene: TRBD1; CDR3 DNA: TGTGCCAGCAGTGAGTCCGGCAGGGGGGAATATGGCTACACCTTC; CDR3 protein: CASSESGRGEYGYTF
clone size: .; V gene: TRBV28; J gene: TRBJ2-1; D gene: .; CDR3 DNA: TGTGCCAGCAGTTTGACAGATACTCTAGACAATGAGCAGTTCTTC; CDR3 protein: CASSLTDTLDNEQFF
clone size: .; V gene: TRBV5-1; J gene: TRBJ2-7; D gene: TRBD1; CDR3 DNA: TGCGCCAGCAGCGTAACCGGGACAGGGGGCACGGAGCAGTACTTC; CDR3 protein: CASSVTGTGGTEQYF
clone size: .; V gene: TRBV19; J gene: TRBJ1-1; D gene: .; CDR3 DNA: TGTGCCAGTAGAGTACGTGCGGGGGCGCCCACTGAAGCTTTCTTT; CDR3 protein: CASRVRAGAPTEAFF
clone size: .; V gene: TRBV2; J gene: TRBJ2-7; D gene: TRBD2; CDR3 DNA: TGTGCCAGCAGTGAACGGGAGGAAAGGTACGAGCAGTACTTC; CDR3 protein: CASSEREERYEQYF
clone size: .; V gene: TRBV28; J gene: TRBJ1-4; D gene: TRBD1; CDR3 DNA: TGTGCCAGCAGCTCGACAGGGCGAAATGAAAAACTGTTTTTT; CDR3 protein: CASSSTGRNEKLFF
clone size: .; V gene: TRBV7-3; J gene: TRBJ2-6; D gene: TRBD1; CDR3 DNA: TGTGCCAGCAGCTTACAGGGGGCGGCCGGGGCCAACGTCCTGACTTTC; CDR3 protein: CASSLQGAAGANVLTF
clone size: .; V gene: TRBV5-8; J gene: TRBJ1-5; D gene: TRBD1; CDR3 DNA: TGTGCCAGCAGCTTGGAGGGACAGGGGTTTCGGTGGGGTCAGCCCCAGCATTTT; CDR3 protein: CASSLEGQGFRWGQPQHF
clone size: .; V gene: TRBV19; J gene: TRBJ2-2; D gene: .; CDR3 DNA: TGTGCCAGTAGTATAGTTAACAGCTCTAGGAACACCGGGGAGCTGTTTTTT; CDR3 protein: CASSIVNSSRNTGELFF
clone size: .; V gene: TRBV2; J gene: TRBJ1-5; D gene: .; CDR3 DNA: TGTGCCAGCAGTGATCAAAGTCAGCCCCAGCATTTT; CDR3 protein: CASSDQSQPQHF
clone size: .; V gene: TRBV11-2; J gene: TRBJ1-1; D gene: .; CDR3 DNA: TGTGCCAGCAGCCTACGGCGGCCAGGGTTGAACACTGAAGCTTTCTTT; CDR3 protein: CASSLRRPGLNTEAFF
clone size: once; V gene: TRBV6-5; J gene: TRBJ1-5; D gene: .; CDR3 DNA: TGTGCCAGCAGTGGGGACGGCTTATTTAATCAGCCCCAGCATTTT; CDR3 protein: CASSGDGLFNQPQHF
clone size: .; V gene: TRBV4-2; J gene: TRBJ2-3; D gene: TRBD2; CDR3 DNA: TGTGCCAGCAGCCAAATTCCGGGACTAGCGGGAGACGGGGCAGATACGCAGTATTTT; CDR3 protein: CASSQIPGLAGDGADTQYF
clone size: .; V gene: TRBV5-1; J gene: TRBJ2-3; D gene: .; CDR3 DNA: TGCGCCAGCAGCTTGCAGGGTACAAGAGATACGCAGTATTTT; CDR3 protein: CASSLQGTRDTQYF
clone size: once; V gene: TRBV6-6; J gene: TRBJ2-7; D gene: .; CDR3 DNA: TGTGCCAGCAGTTACTCGAGGACGTCTCTTTGGCAGTACTTC; CDR3 protein: CASSYSRTSLWQYF
clone size: .; V gene: TRBV5-4; J gene: TRBJ2-7; D gene: .; CDR3 DNA: TGTGCCAGCAGCTCCCGGGACTCTCGTTACGAGCAGTACTTC; CDR3 protein: CASSSRDSRYEQYF
clone size: once; V gene: TRBV7-2; J gene: TRBJ1-1; D gene: TRBD1; CDR3 DNA: TGTGCCAGCAGGCAGACAGGGACCCACACTGAAGCTTTCTTT; CDR3 protein: CASRQTGTHTEAFF
clone size: .; V gene: TRBV19; J gene: TRBJ1-2; D gene: TRBD1; CDR3 DNA: TGTGCCAGTATGTTAACAGGGGGCTATGGCTACACCTTC; CDR3 protein: CASMLTGGYGYTF
clone size: .; V gene: TRBV5-1; J gene: TRBJ2-5; D gene: .; CDR3 DNA: TGCGCCAGCAGCTTGGCCACAGCCCAAGAGACCCAGTACTTC; CDR3 protein: CASSLATAQETQYF
clone size: .; V gene: TRBV29-1; J gene: TRBJ2-1; D gene: TRBD2; CDR3 DNA: TGCAGCGTTACCCAAGCGGGAGGGCCCTATGAGCAGTTCTTC; CDR3 protein: CSVTQAGGPYEQFF
clone size: few; V gene: TRBV2; J gene: TRBJ1-1; D gene: .; CDR3 DNA: TGTGCCAGCAGCCTCGAGAGAAACACTGAAGCTTTCTTT; CDR3 protein: CASSLERNTEAFF
clone size: .; V gene: TRBV7-2; J gene: TRBJ1-5; D gene: .; CDR3 DNA: TGTGCCAGCAGCTACCTGGGCAATCAGCCCCAGCATTTT; CDR3 protein: CASSYLGNQPQHF
clone size: .; V gene: TRBV6-1; J gene: TRBJ2-2; D gene: TRBD1; CDR3 DNA: TGTGCCAGCAGAGGGGGCGATAACACCGGGGAGCTGTTTTTT; CDR3 protein: CASRGGDNTGELFF
clone size: .; V gene: TRBV7-2; J gene: TRBJ1-1; D gene: TRBD1; CDR3 DNA: TGTGCCAGCAGCTTAGACAGGGGCGGCACTGAAGCTTTCTTT; CDR3 protein: CASSLDRGGTEAFF
clone size: once; V gene: TRBV27; J gene: TRBJ1-2; D gene: TRBD1; CDR3 DNA: TGTGCCAGCAGTACCCGGACAGGGGACTATGGCTACACCTTC; CDR3 protein: CASSTRTGDYGYTF
clone size: .; V gene: TRBV11-2; J gene: TRBJ2-3; D gene: TRBD1; CDR3 DNA: TGTGCCAGCAGACAGACAGGGGGCGTCTTAGATACGCAGTATTTT; CDR3 protein: CASRQTGGVLDTQYF
clone size: .; V gene: TRBV7-2; J gene: TRBJ2-5; D gene: TRBD2; CDR3 DNA: TGTGCCAGCAGCTTAGATGCTAGCGGGCGTCAAGAGACCCAGTACTTC; CDR3 protein: CASSLDASGRQETQYF
clone size: .; V gene: TRBV7-3; J gene: TRBJ2-7; D gene: TRBD2; CDR3 DNA: TGTGCCAGCAGCCCGGTGGGGGGGTACGAGCAGTACTTC; CDR3 protein: CASSPVGGYEQYF
clone size: once; V gene: TRBV5-1; J gene: TRBJ2-2; D gene: TRBD1; CDR3 DNA: TGCGCCAGCAGCCTTTCAGGGGGGAACACCGGGGAGCTGTTTTTT; CDR3 protein: CASSLSGGNTGELFF
clone size: .; V gene: TRBV5-5; J gene: TRBJ1-2; D gene: TRBD1; CDR3 DNA: TGTGCCAGCAGCTCCGGGGACAGGGGGATCGGCTACACCTTC; CDR3 protein: CASSSGDRGIGYTF
clone size: .; V gene: TRBV2; J gene: TRBJ2-1; D gene: .; CDR3 DNA: TGTGCCAGCAGTCTTTCTCGCGGGCCCTACAATGAGCAGTTCTTC; CDR3 protein: CASSLSRGPYNEQFF
clone size: .; V gene: TRBV27; J gene: TRBJ1-1; D gene: TRBD1; CDR3 DNA: TGTGCCAGCAGTAAAGCACGGGACAGCTCGAACACTGAAGCTTTCTTT; CDR3 protein: CASSKARDSSNTEAFF
clone size: .; V gene: TRBV27; J gene: TRBJ2-7; D gene: .; CDR3 DNA: TGTGCCAGCAGTTTATCGCCAGGGATCTCCTACGAGCAGTACTTC; CDR3 protein: CASSLSPGISYEQYF